Listed below are T cell receptor beta chains from one sample, sequenced in a study of blood T cell repertoires in COVID-19. This table comes from immunoSEQ multiplex PCR, and its TCRdb copy is limited to in-frame clones, with some not included. The sample lists some 200,000 clones; 85% were seen once. The sample consisted of peripheral blood. Receptors originate from a woman in her 70s with COVID-19, enrolled during active disease. Both conserved end residues are part of each CDR3. D genes are given only for firm matches. Only part of the rows carry a size: once, few, many, or a class if the clone is expanded.

length	D	V	J	size	CDR3	DNA
16	.	TRBV5-6	TRBJ2-7	.	CASSLARQYSTYEQYF	TGTGCCAGCAGCTTGGCCAGGCAGTACTCAACCTACGAGCAGTACTTC
17	.	TRBV4-3	TRBJ2-5	.	CASSQETQATGIETQYF	TGCGCCAGCAGCCAAGAGACCCAAGCGACAGGAATAGAGACCCAGTACTTC
18	TRBD2	TRBV12-5	TRBJ2-7	few	CASGLGLAGGQSSYEQYF	TGTGCTAGTGGTTTGGGGCTAGCGGGGGGCCAAAGCTCCTACGAGCAGTACTTC
15	.	TRBV4-3	TRBJ2-5	once	CASSQVYPSAETQYF	TGCGCCAGCAGCCAAGTTTACCCTTCTGCGGAGACCCAGTACTTC
17	.	TRBV19	TRBJ1-2	.	CASSIDHGAGEGYGYTF	TGTGCCAGTAGTATAGATCATGGGGCGGGAGAGGGCTATGGCTACACCTTC
17	TRBD2	TRBV4-2	TRBJ2-1	.	CASSQEGAGGPRNEQFF	TGTGCCAGCAGCCAAGAGGGGGCGGGAGGGCCTAGAAATGAGCAGTTCTTC
15	.	TRBV5-4	TRBJ2-5	.	CASSLEGGVVETQYF	TGTGCCAGCAGCTTGGAAGGCGGGGTTGTGGAGACCCAGTACTTC
15	.	TRBV7-6	TRBJ1-5	.	CASSLREGSNQPQHF	TGTGCCAGCAGCTTACGGGAGGGGAGCAATCAGCCCCAGCATTTT
17	TRBD1	TRBV11-2	TRBJ2-5	.	CASSQLIAGQGYETQYF	TGTGCCAGCAGCCAACTCATAGCGGGACAGGGGTACGAGACCCAGTACTTC
12	TRBD1	TRBV27	TRBJ1-2	.	CASRRGLNGYTF	TGTGCCAGCAGGAGGGGGCTTAATGGCTACACCTTC
14	TRBD1	TRBV6-6	TRBJ1-2	.	CASRNLQGADGYTF	TGTGCCAGCAGGAACCTACAGGGGGCAGATGGCTACACCTTC
14	.	TRBV7-9	TRBJ2-1	.	CASSFTRVGNEQFF	TGTGCCAGCAGCTTCACCAGGGTGGGCAATGAGCAGTTCTTC
17	.	TRBV4-3	TRBJ1-2	.	CASSQVYKPHNTYGYTF	TGCGCCAGCAGCCAGGTTTACAAACCCCATAATACCTATGGCTACACCTTC
12	TRBD1	TRBV29-1	TRBJ2-3	once	CSVRRDRDTQYF	TGCAGCGTACGCCGGGACAGGGATACGCAGTATTTT
14	TRBD1	TRBV3-1/TRBV3-2	TRBJ1-2	.	CASSQTGGGYGYTF	TGTGCCAGCAGCCAGACAGGGGGCGGCTATGGCTACACCTTC
13	TRBD2	TRBV7-3	TRBJ2-3	.	CASTSGGRDTQYF	TGTGCCAGCACCTCAGGCGGGAGAGATACGCAGTATTTT
14	.	TRBV3-1/TRBV3-2	TRBJ1-2	once	CASSRQISSYGYTF	TGTGCCAGCAGCCGACAGATCTCCAGCTATGGCTACACCTTC
15	TRBD1	TRBV5-1	TRBJ1-6	.	CASSSGTGGNSPLHF	TGCGCCAGCAGCTCTGGGACAGGGGGTAATTCACCCCTCCACTTT
18	.	TRBV7-2	TRBJ1-6	few	CASSLRVYLSSYNSPLHF	TGTGCCAGCAGCTTAAGAGTATACCTTAGCTCCTATAATTCACCCCTCCACTTT
14	TRBD1	TRBV5-1	TRBJ2-7	.	CASSRGQGAVEQYF	TGCGCCAGCAGCAGGGGACAGGGGGCGGTCGAGCAGTACTTC
16	TRBD2	TRBV5-4	TRBJ2-2	once	CASTVGLATNTGELFF	TGTGCCAGCACCGTCGGACTAGCGACCAACACCGGGGAGCTGTTTTTT
14	TRBD1	TRBV6-5	TRBJ1-1	.	CASRDRGQGGEAFF	TGTGCCAGTCGGGACAGGGGCCAGGGGGGTGAAGCTTTCTTT
14	.	TRBV11-3	TRBJ2-7	.	CASSLGPAHREQYF	TGTGCCAGCAGCCTAGGCCCTGCGCACCGCGAGCAGTACTTC
14	.	TRBV5-8	TRBJ2-3	few	CASSLIAARDTQYF	TGTGCCAGCAGCCTTATAGCGGCTAGGGATACGCAGTATTTT
14	TRBD1	TRBV6-2/TRBV6-3	TRBJ1-5	.	CASSQQGAYQPQHF	TGTGCCAGCAGTCAACAGGGGGCGTATCAGCCCCAGCATTTT
15	.	TRBV5-1	TRBJ1-4	.	CASSFSDTYNEKLFF	TGCGCCAGCAGCTTCTCGGACACTTATAATGAAAAACTGTTTTTT